Listed here are 7 T cell receptor beta chains from one sample, sequenced in a study of regulatory T cells in long-lasting Graves disease. Arm-PCR of CDR3 regions with iRepertoire HTBI primers generated TCR beta libraries. In TCRdb, the multiplex PCR reads were re-called with MiXCR into one record per CDR3 protein. The data hold hundreds of thousands of distinct CDR3 sequences, with approximately 16% observed a single time. The time point is: newly diagnosed GD, antithyroid drugs for less than 3 months. The TCR library used RNA extracted from PBMCs. These data were likewise used in another study, on T cells in Graves' hyperthyroidism and ophthalmopathy.

The material was peripheral blood mononuclear cells (PBMCs), obtained at new diagnosis, from a patient treated with antithyroid drugs. The receptors here all came from a man aged 40-49 years with Graves disease.

The chain is built from TRBV5-4 and TRBJ1-6; D may be TRBD1 (5 bases). V was pared by 5 bases and J by 8 bases, with 17 bases between. Germline V lookup: CDR1 SGHNT, CDR2 YYREEE (reference sequence). The CDR3 consists of 15 residues. CDR3 in amino acids: CASSTAAGLYSPLHF. Here the CDR3 DNA reads TGTGCCAGCAGTACCGCGGCAGGGTTATATTCACCCCTCCACTTT.

There are many counts of this clonotype. The chain couples TRBV27 to TRBJ2-1, with 12 bases identical to TRBD2. The V and J ends lost 6 bases and 7 bases, in that order; junction bases with no gene match: 4. The V gene's germline CDR1 is MNHEY and CDR2 SMNVEV (reference sequence). CDR3 length: 14 residues. The CDR3 loop reads CASRTSGGRNEQFF. DNA of the CDR3: TGTGCCAGCAGGACTAGCGGGGGACGGAATGAGCAGTTCTTC.

The gene calls are TRBV5-5 and TRBJ2-3; D call uncertain. The CDR3 runs to 11 residues. Trimming took 3 bases from V and 10 from J, leaving 9 bases between them. Germline-derived CDR1 and CDR2 are SGHKS and YYEKEE (reference sequence). Written as DNA, the CDR3 is TGTGCCAGCAGCTCTCCCGATCCGCAGTATTTT. Amino acids: CASSSPDPQYF.

This clonotype has at least ten counts. J is TRBJ1-1 and V is TRBV30, with 8 bases matching TRBD1. The CDR3 is 15 amino acids. The J segment lost 2 bases and the V segment lost 0 bases, leaving 5 bases of the junction unmatched. Germline CDR1 and CDR2: GTSNPN and SVGIG (reference sequence). DNA for the CDR3: TGTGCCTGGAGTGTATGGGGGACAGGCAACACTGAAGCTTTCTTT. It codes for CAWSVWGTGNTEAFF.

About this clonotype itself: Given a much more abundant clone one base away, this may be a read error. This chain joins TRBV2 and TRBJ2-7; 7 bases match TRBD1. Trimming removed 6 bases from V and 7 bases from J; junction bases left unmatched: 9. The CDR3 is 13 amino acids. Per germline, CDR1 SNHLY and CDR2 FYNNEI. The CDR3 region is CASRPGQYNEQYF. CDR3 DNA sequence: TGTGCCAGCAGGCCGGGACAGTACAATGAGCAGTACTTC.

The V gene is TRBV5-5, the J gene TRBJ2-2; D call uncertain. The germline V gene has CDR1 SGHKS and CDR2 YYEKEE (reference sequence). Between the trimmed V and J ends, which lost 0 bases and 1 base, there was a span of 10 bases. The CDR3 length is 16 residues. CDR3: CASSLDPVLNTGELFF. The DNA for the CDR3 is TGTGCCAGCAGCTTGGACCCAGTTCTGAACACCGGGGAGCTGTTTTTT.

This clonotype was counted many times. The V call is TRBV6-2 or TRBV6-3, the J call TRBJ2-7; possibly TRBD2 for D (6 bases). In germline, CDR1 is MNHEY, CDR2 SVGEGT. CDR3 length: 15 amino acids. Deletions cut 6 bases from V and 0 bases from J, with 15 bases between. This chain's CDR3 is CASRTTGVSSYEQYF. The CDR3 DNA sequence: TGTGCCAGCAGGACTACGGGGGTTAGCTCCTACGAGCAGTACTTC.